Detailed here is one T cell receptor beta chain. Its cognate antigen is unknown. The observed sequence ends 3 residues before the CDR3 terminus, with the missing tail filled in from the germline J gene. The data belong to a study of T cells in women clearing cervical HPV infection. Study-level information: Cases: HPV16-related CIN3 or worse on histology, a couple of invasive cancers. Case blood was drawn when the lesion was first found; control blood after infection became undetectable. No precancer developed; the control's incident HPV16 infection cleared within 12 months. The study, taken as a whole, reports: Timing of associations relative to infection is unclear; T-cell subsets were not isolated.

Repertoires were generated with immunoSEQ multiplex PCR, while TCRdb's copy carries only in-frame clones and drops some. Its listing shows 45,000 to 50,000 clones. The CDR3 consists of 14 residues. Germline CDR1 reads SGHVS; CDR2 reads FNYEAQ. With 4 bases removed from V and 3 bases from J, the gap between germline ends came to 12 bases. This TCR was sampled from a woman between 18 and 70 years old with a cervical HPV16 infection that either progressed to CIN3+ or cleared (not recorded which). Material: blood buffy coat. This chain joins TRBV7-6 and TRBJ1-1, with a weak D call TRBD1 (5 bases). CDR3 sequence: CASSSMTGDTEAFF. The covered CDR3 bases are TGTGCCAGCAGCTCGATGACGGGGGACACTGAA.